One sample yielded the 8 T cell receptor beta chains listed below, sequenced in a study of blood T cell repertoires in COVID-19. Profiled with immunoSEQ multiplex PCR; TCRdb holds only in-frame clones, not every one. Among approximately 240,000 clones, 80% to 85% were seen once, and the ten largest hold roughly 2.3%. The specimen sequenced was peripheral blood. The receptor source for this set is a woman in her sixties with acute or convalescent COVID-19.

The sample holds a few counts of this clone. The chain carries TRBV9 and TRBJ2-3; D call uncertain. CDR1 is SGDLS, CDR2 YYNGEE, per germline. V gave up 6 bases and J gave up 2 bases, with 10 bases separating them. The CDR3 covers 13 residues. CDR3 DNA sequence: TGTGCCAGCACCCGCCTAGACACAGATACGCAGTATTTT. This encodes CASTRLDTDTQYF.

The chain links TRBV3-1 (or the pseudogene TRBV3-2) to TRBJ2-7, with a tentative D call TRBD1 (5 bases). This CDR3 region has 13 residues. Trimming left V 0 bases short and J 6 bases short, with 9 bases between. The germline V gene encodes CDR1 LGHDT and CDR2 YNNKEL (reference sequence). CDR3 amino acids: CASSQELGVEQYF. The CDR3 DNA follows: TGTGCCAGCAGCCAAGAGTTAGGGGTCGAGCAGTACTTC.

This CDR3 reads CASRGGLGNTEAFF. CDR3 nucleotide sequence: TGCGCCAGCAGGGGAGGGTTGGGGAACACTGAAGCTTTCTTT. V is TRBV5-1 and J is TRBJ1-1; D unresolved. Germline lookup yields CDR1 SGHRS and CDR2 YFSETQ. CDR3 length: 14 amino acids. V was cut by 5 bases and J by 1 base, with 12 bases left in between.

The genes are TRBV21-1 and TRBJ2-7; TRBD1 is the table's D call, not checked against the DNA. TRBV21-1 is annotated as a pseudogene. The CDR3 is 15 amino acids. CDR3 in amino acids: CASSKALGARYEQYF. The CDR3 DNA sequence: TGTGCCAGCAGCAAAGCCCTAGGGGCCCGCTACGAGCAGTACTTC.

CDR3 loop: CACARSRHSGNTIYF. The CDR3 coding sequence is TGTGCCTGCGCCCGTTCCAGGCACTCTGGAAACACCATATATTTT. The chain recombines TRBV30 with TRBJ1-3, with no clear D. Germline loops: CDR1 GTSNPN, CDR2 SVGIG (reference sequence). V was pared by 6 bases and J by 0 bases, with 15 bases between. The length of the CDR3 is 15 residues.

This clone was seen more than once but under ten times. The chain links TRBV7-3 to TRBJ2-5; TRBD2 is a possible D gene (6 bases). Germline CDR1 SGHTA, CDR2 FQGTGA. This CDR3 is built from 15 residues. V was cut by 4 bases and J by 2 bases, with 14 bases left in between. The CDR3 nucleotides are TGTGCCAGCAGCTCTTCCGGGAGAACGCAAGAGACCCAGTACTTC. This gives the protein CASSSSGRTQETQYF.

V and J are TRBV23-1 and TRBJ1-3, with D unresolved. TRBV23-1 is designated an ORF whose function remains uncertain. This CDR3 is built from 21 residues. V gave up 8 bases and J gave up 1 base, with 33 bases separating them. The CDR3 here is CASRVTGWELLGTLSGNTIYF. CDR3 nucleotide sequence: TGCGCCAGCCGAGTAACTGGGTGGGAGCTATTAGGAACTCTGTCTGGAAACACCATATATTTT.

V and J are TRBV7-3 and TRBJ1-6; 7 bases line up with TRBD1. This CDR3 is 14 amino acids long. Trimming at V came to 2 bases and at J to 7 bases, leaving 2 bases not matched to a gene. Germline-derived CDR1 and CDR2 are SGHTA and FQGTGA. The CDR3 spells CASSLGQVNSPLHF. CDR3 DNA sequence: TGTGCCAGCAGCTTAGGACAGGTCAATTCACCCCTCCACTTT.